This T cell receptor beta chain was sequenced during a study of cytomegalovirus exposure and HLA in healthy donors. Study-wide findings and caveats: Segments of the TCR beta V type were, in most cases, productive about 90% or about 30% of the time in an earlier analysis. Within the data, a cluster of highly shared sequence variants was likely a sequencing artifact. Investigators reported fewer than 200 TCR beta chains as tied to cytomegalovirus.

For this clone: Its target is unknown.

Trimming took 0 bases from V and 10 from J; bases not matched to a gene: 5. Germline loops: CDR1 SGHVS, CDR2 FQNEAQ. The CDR3 spans 13 residues. Use of 60 Vbeta and 13 Jbeta primers characterized the PCR. The protocol was immunoSEQ multiplex PCR, while the TCRdb copy is restricted to in-frame clones and leaves out a portion. The sample includes some 130,000 clones, roughly 80% of them seen just once. What was sequenced was PBMCs. The source of this sequence is a male donor in good health and CMV-seronegative. The chain couples TRBV7-8 to TRBJ2-7; 8 bases match TRBD2. The CDR3 is CASSLALAGIQYF. The CDR3 DNA sequence: TGTGCCAGCAGCTTAGCTCTAGCGGGTATACAGTACTTC.